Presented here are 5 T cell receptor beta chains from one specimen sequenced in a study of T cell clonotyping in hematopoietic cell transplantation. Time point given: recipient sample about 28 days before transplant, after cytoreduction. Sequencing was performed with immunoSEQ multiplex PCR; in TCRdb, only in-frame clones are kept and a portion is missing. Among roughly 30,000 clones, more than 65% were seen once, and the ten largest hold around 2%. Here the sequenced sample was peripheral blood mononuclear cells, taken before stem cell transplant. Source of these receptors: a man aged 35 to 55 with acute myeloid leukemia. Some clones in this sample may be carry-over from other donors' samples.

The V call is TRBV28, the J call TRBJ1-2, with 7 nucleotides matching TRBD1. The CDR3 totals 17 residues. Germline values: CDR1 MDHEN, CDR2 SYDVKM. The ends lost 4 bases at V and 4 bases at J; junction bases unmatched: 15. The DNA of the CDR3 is TGTGCCAGCAGTTCCGGGACAGCGGGGTGGAGGGGCTATGGCTACACCTTC. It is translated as CASSSGTAGWRGYGYTF.

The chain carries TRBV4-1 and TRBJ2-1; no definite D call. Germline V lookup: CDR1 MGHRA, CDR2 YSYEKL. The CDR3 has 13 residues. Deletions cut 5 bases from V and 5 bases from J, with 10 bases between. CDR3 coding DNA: TGCGCCAGCAGCGACGGGCCTCACAATGAGCAGTTCTTC. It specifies CASSDGPHNEQFF.

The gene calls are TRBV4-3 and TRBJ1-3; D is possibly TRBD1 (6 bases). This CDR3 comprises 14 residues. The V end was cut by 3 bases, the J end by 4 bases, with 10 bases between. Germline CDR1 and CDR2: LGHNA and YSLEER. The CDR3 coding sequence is TGCGCCAGCAGCCAGGTCGGACAGGGAAACACCATATATTTT. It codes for CASSQVGQGNTIYF.

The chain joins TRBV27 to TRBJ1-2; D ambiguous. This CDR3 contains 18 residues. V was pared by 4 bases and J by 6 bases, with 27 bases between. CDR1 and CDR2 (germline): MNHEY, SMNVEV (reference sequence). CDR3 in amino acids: CASSSWVNHLLRSDGYTF. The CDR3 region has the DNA TGTGCCAGCAGTTCTTGGGTCAATCATCTTCTACGGAGTGATGGCTACACCTTC.

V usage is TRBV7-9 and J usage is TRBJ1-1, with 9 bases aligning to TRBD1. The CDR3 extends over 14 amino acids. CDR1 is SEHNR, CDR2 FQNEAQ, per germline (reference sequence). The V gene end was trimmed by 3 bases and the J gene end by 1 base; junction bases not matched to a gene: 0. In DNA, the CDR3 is TGTGCCAGCAGCTTGGGACAGGGGAACACTGAAGCTTTCTTT. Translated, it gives CASSLGQGNTEAFF. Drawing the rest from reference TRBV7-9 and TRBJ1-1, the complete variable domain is DTGVSQNPRHKITKRGQNVTFRCDPISEHNRLYWYRQTLGQGPEFLTYFQNEAQLEKSRLLSDRFSAERPKGSFSTLEIQRTEQGDSAMYLCASSLGQGNTEAFFGQGTRLTVV.